This T cell receptor beta chain was captured by sequencing in a study of OX40 agonist ivuxolimab in advanced cancers. Generated by immunoSEQ multiplex PCR, the TCRdb table keeps only in-frame clones and is missing some. The sample yields 45,000 to 65,000 clones, 87% seen once. Per the germline V gene, CDR1 is DFQATT and CDR2 is SNEGSKA (reference sequence). V shed 6 bases and J shed 5 bases, with 11 bases lying between them. CDR3 length: 11 residues. This clonotype was sampled from an adult with an advanced solid tumor such as melanoma, head and neck, liver or kidney cancer. V is TRBV20-1 and J is TRBJ2-7; D is uncertain. Sequencing used CD4+ or CD8+ T cells sorted from blood, obtained in a trial of the OX40 agonist ivuxolimab. CDR3 region: CSAGPGHEQYF. The CDR3 DNA follows: TGCAGTGCCGGGCCGGGCCACGAGCAGTACTTC.